This T cell receptor beta chain comes out of a study of molecular identifiers for immune sequencing clone quantification. Source material for naive CD8 libraries was about 17,000 to 1,100,000 sorted cells, with 10%, 30% or 50% RNA. Isolation of naive CD8 T cells was achieved by sorting on a CD8+CD4-CCR7+CD45RA+ phenotype. This clonotype turned up a few times. Antigen specificity is unknown. The authors built bulk TCR libraries by previously described methods with listed TCR primers. TCRdb used MiXCR to reprocess the PCR reads, holding one entry per CDR3 protein. The sample shows under 600,000 distinct CDR3 sequences, approximately 25% of them seen only once. Germline V gives CDR1 MNHEY, CDR2 SVGAGI. J gave up 3 bases and V 3 bases, and 5 bases lay outside the gene matches. This CDR3 has 15 residues. Study findings and constraints: Over 97% of effector molecules, yet under 1% of naive-cell molecules, were held by clones above 20 RNA copies.

V gene TRBV6-5 combines with J gene TRBJ2-3, with 8 bases fitting TRBD2. Sequenced: naive CD8+ T cells from blood, with Jurkat cell RNA spiked in. Described subset: FACS-sorted CD8+CD4-CCR7+CD45RA+ naive T cells. This receptor was obtained from a human donor in good health. Some libraries in this study had Jurkat cell RNA spiked in. The CDR3 bases are TGTGCCAGCAGTTATCTGCGGGGGGAAACAGATACGCAGTATTTT. It is translated as CASSYLRGETDTQYF.